This TCR beta chain was recorded in a study of T cells in Graves' hyperthyroidism and ophthalmopathy. Study-level information: Specimen type is peripheral blood, collected at initial diagnosis prior to any treatment. Broader study findings: Also found in blood were most expanded thyroid clonotypes above 0.001.

The junction had 11 bases not matched to a gene; V was cut back by 4 bases and J by 0 bases. The CDR3 extends over 17 amino acids. Germline values: CDR1 LGHDT, CDR2 YNNKEL (reference sequence). RNA transcripts yielded amplified TCR beta CDR3 regions. TCR CDR3 underwent first-round RT-PCR with the HTBI primer set. One entry per CDR3 protein, called by TCRdb with MiXCR from the multiplex PCR reads. The data show around 580,000 distinct CDR3 sequences, 16% seen once. Remarks on this clonotype: As yet, its antigen is unknown.

Orbital computed tomography and thyroid ultrasound, together with serum TRAb and thyroxine and clinical symptoms, were used for diagnoses. Sequenced sample: blood. The receptor was isolated from a woman between 18 and 29 years old with Graves' hyperthyroidism. The V and J genes are TRBV3-1 and TRBJ2-7, with 8 nucleotides matching TRBD2. CDR3 in amino acids: CASSPNGGASVSYEQYF. Written as DNA, the CDR3 is TGTGCCAGCAGCCCAAACGGGGGGGCTAGCGTCTCCTACGAGCAGTACTTC.